Listed below are T cell receptor beta chains from one sample, sequenced in a study of blood T cells in healthy people across ages. TCRdb fed the 5' RACE reads into MiXCR, producing one record per CDR3 protein. This table holds about 1,500,000 distinct CDR3 sequences, roughly 28% found once. Specimen: blood. These receptors originate from a woman in her twenties or thirties in good health. The CDR3 runs from the conserved cysteine through the conserved F or W. D genes are given only for firm matches. Clone size appears in some rows only: once, few, many, or a class for an expanded clone.

size	D	V	J	DNA	CDR3
.	.	TRBV7-9	TRBJ1-1	TGTGCCTCACCCCGCCAGGCGGAAGCTTTCTTT	CASPRQAEAFF
many	TRBD1	TRBV6-6	TRBJ2-7	TGTGCCAGCAGAGGACAGGCGACCTACGAGCAGTACTTC	CASRGQATYEQYF
few	TRBD1	TRBV5-1	TRBJ1-1	TGCGCCAGCAGCTCGACAGGGGTCGACACTGAAGCTTTCTTT	CASSSTGVDTEAFF
.	.	TRBV6-5	TRBJ2-1	TGTGCCAGCAGAACCGGGACAGAGCAGTTCTTC	CASRTGTEQFF
.	.	TRBV5-1	TRBJ2-5	TGCGCCAGCCGGAGAATCGACAAAGAGACCCAGTACTTC	CASRRIDKETQYF
many	TRBD1	TRBV29-1	TRBJ2-1	TGCAGCTCAAGGACAGGGGGAGGTAATGAGCAGTTCTTC	CSSRTGGGNEQFF
.	.	TRBV4-3	TRBJ2-7	TGCGCCAGCAGCCAACTCATCACGGATGAGCAGTACTTC	CASSQLITDEQYF
.	.	TRBV2	TRBJ2-2	TGTGCCAGCAGTCCCCACGCGGGCTCGAACACCGGGGAGCTGTTTTTT	CASSPHAGSNTGELFF
.	.	TRBV6-5	TRBJ2-1	TGTGCCACCCTGGGCGCCGGCAATGAGCAGTTCTTC	CATLGAGNEQFF
.	.	TRBV24-1	TRBJ2-1	TGTGCCACCAGTGCCCCCGGGAGTCCGCAGTTCTTC	CATSAPGSPQFF
.	.	TRBV5-1	TRBJ1-4	TGCGCCAGCAGCTTTGGATCAACTAATGAAAAACTGTTTTTT	CASSFGSTNEKLFF
.	TRBD2	TRBV5-6	TRBJ2-5	TGTGCCAGCAGCTCCGTAGCTAGCGGGAGGGCCGAAGAGACCCAGTACTTC	CASSSVASGRAEETQYF
.	TRBD1	TRBV20-1	TRBJ1-2	TGCAGCCACCGGATGCCGGGACAGGGAACCGGCTACACCTTC	CSHRMPGQGTGYTF
few	TRBD1	TRBV28	TRBJ1-2	TGTGCCAGCAGTCCGACAGGGACGATTCAGAGGTACACCTTC	CASSPTGTIQRYTF
.	.	TRBV7-2	TRBJ2-7	TGTGCCAGCAGCTTAGCCGGGAGATTGGGCTCCGAGCAGTACTTC	CASSLAGRLGSEQYF
.	.	TRBV7-9	TRBJ1-1	TGTGCCAGCAGGGCCAGGGCGAAGAACACTGAAGCTTTCTTT	CASRARAKNTEAFF
.	.	TRBV7-9	TRBJ1-6	TGTGCCAGCAGCCTCGCCGCAGGGACGGGTTCACCCCTCCACTTT	CASSLAAGTGSPLHF
.	.	TRBV27	TRBJ1-5	TGTGCCAGCCGGGCCCAGGCCGCGGGGGCAGGGCAGCCCCAGCATTTT	CASRAQAAGAGQPQHF
many	.	TRBV10-3	TRBJ2-7	TGTGCCATCAGTGAGTGGCAGGGGGGACTGGGTGAGCAGTACTTC	CAISEWQGGLGEQYF
few	TRBD2	TRBV20-1	TRBJ2-5	TGCAGTGCTACTTCTCGACTAGCGGGACAAGAGACCCAGTACTTC	CSATSRLAGQETQYF
.	TRBD2	TRBV5-1	TRBJ2-5	TGCGCCAGCAGCGGGGATAGCGGGACTCAAGAGACCCAGTACTTC	CASSGDSGTQETQYF
once	TRBD1	TRBV18	TRBJ2-5	TGTGCCAGCTCACCACCGACAGGGGTCTTTGAGGAGACCCAGTACTTC	CASSPPTGVFEETQYF